The rows below give T cell receptor beta chains drawn from one sample of a study of CXCR3-negative and CXCR3-positive naive CD8 T cells. One entry per CDR3 protein, without DNA, is what TCRdb gives after re-calling the 5' RACE reads. This sample's table reports about 150,000 distinct CDR3 sequences. Sample: naive CXCR3+ CD8+ T cells from blood. All receptors come from a human donor in good health. Some clones in this sample may be carry-over from other donors' samples. Each CDR3 is given with its conserved first and last residue. Fields, in order: J gene, V gene, CDR3 protein.

j_call: TRBJ2-1; v_call: TRBV29-1; cdr3_aa: CSVEPRTDEYNEQFF
j_call: TRBJ2-3; v_call: TRBV7-9; cdr3_aa: CASSISGLAKSTDTQYF
j_call: TRBJ1-2; v_call: TRBV7-9; cdr3_aa: CASSLPYGQGNYGYTF
j_call: TRBJ2-2; v_call: TRBV20-1; cdr3_aa: CSARDLVSSTGELFF
j_call: TRBJ1-4; v_call: TRBV7-9; cdr3_aa: CASSPLDRAGEKLFF
j_call: TRBJ2-5; v_call: TRBV10-3; cdr3_aa: CAISPTSGRAVETQYF
j_call: TRBJ1-5; v_call: TRBV12-3/TRBV12-4; cdr3_aa: CASSWRQGEQPQHF
j_call: TRBJ1-4; v_call: TRBV7-9; cdr3_aa: CASSLFVGPGLDEKLFF
j_call: TRBJ1-2; v_call: TRBV11-3; cdr3_aa: CASSSETFISNYGYTF
j_call: TRBJ2-2; v_call: TRBV7-3; cdr3_aa: CASRSRDRGPTGELFF
j_call: TRBJ1-1; v_call: TRBV5-4; cdr3_aa: CASSLLREMNTEAFF
j_call: TRBJ2-7; v_call: TRBV29-1; cdr3_aa: CSVNGDRSSYEQYF
j_call: TRBJ2-7; v_call: TRBV5-4; cdr3_aa: CASSLEGDEQYF
j_call: TRBJ2-1; v_call: TRBV29-1; cdr3_aa: CSVLGPYNEQFF
j_call: TRBJ1-1; v_call: TRBV7-9; cdr3_aa: CASSGLRGNTEAFF
j_call: TRBJ2-7; v_call: TRBV7-8; cdr3_aa: CASRPALEREQYF
j_call: TRBJ2-5; v_call: TRBV23-1; cdr3_aa: CASSQSTGQKIQETQYF
j_call: TRBJ2-7; v_call: TRBV2; cdr3_aa: CASRLGLLAGYEYEQYF
j_call: TRBJ2-1; v_call: TRBV15; cdr3_aa: CATSIGQGYEQFF
j_call: TRBJ2-1; v_call: TRBV5-1; cdr3_aa: CASSSGTSGTNEQFF
j_call: TRBJ1-1; v_call: TRBV29-1; cdr3_aa: CSVTFLGDTEAFF
j_call: TRBJ2-7; v_call: TRBV6-5; cdr3_aa: CASSYDIYYEQYF
j_call: TRBJ1-2; v_call: TRBV25-1; cdr3_aa: CASSVGTGNYGYTF
j_call: TRBJ2-7; v_call: TRBV14; cdr3_aa: CASSQVNSAYEQYF
j_call: TRBJ2-7; v_call: TRBV4-1; cdr3_aa: CASSQDRSSDYEQYF
j_call: TRBJ2-7; v_call: TRBV6-5; cdr3_aa: CASSYGHTYEQYF
j_call: TRBJ2-3; v_call: TRBV9; cdr3_aa: CASSLTGLTDTQYF
j_call: TRBJ1-4; v_call: TRBV7-9; cdr3_aa: CASSARTGSHEKLFF
j_call: TRBJ1-5; v_call: TRBV6-5; cdr3_aa: CASSALGGDSNQPQHF
j_call: TRBJ2-1; v_call: TRBV28; cdr3_aa: CASSFINEQFF
j_call: TRBJ2-7; v_call: TRBV21-1; cdr3_aa: CASGELRGARNTDYEQYF
j_call: TRBJ2-7; v_call: TRBV5-1; cdr3_aa: CASSSSGIYEQYF
j_call: TRBJ2-1; v_call: TRBV29-1; cdr3_aa: CSVVGVQGLFESSYNEQFF
j_call: TRBJ2-7; v_call: TRBV4-3; cdr3_aa: CASSQDTAGTYEQYF
j_call: TRBJ1-2; v_call: TRBV12-3/TRBV12-4; cdr3_aa: CASSSLGGLSYGYTF
j_call: TRBJ2-3; v_call: TRBV29-1; cdr3_aa: CSVVWGRVTDTQYF
j_call: TRBJ2-5; v_call: TRBV27; cdr3_aa: CASSFTGNPQETQYF
j_call: TRBJ2-7; v_call: TRBV28; cdr3_aa: CASSRDTYEQYF
j_call: TRBJ2-1; v_call: TRBV29-1; cdr3_aa: CSVTREFNEQFF
j_call: TRBJ2-7; v_call: TRBV29-1; cdr3_aa: CSVELTASYEQYF
j_call: TRBJ2-1; v_call: TRBV7-9; cdr3_aa: CASSPPRDEQFF
j_call: TRBJ2-2; v_call: TRBV5-5; cdr3_aa: CASSLATSAGFNTGELFF
j_call: TRBJ2-7; v_call: TRBV25-1; cdr3_aa: CASSEGGWEQYF
j_call: TRBJ1-1; v_call: TRBV6-5; cdr3_aa: CASSYSNSNTEAFF
j_call: TRBJ1-4; v_call: TRBV3-1; cdr3_aa: CASTLRGGDEKLFF
j_call: TRBJ2-7; v_call: TRBV14; cdr3_aa: CASSQEETYEQYF
j_call: TRBJ1-1; v_call: TRBV5-5; cdr3_aa: CASSPEGAGGITEAFF